These 26 T cell receptor beta chains share one sample of origin, sequenced in a study of blood T cell repertoires in COVID-19. Clones were sequenced by immunoSEQ multiplex PCR, and TCRdb holds only the in-frame ones, with some missing. There are tens of thousands of clones in the sample; 86% occur only once, and around 4% lies in the top ten. Sequencing was performed on peripheral blood. The receptors shown here come from a middle-aged man with acute or convalescent COVID-19.

The chain has TRBV27 and TRBJ2-1; D is perhaps TRBD1 (5 bases). The germline V gene encodes CDR1 MNHEY and CDR2 SMNVEV (reference sequence). This CDR3 has 13 amino acids. The V and J ends lost 8 bases and 8 bases respectively, with 16 bases between them. As DNA, the CDR3 is TGTGCCAGCGGCAGGGCCCTTCGCGATGAGCAGTTCTTC. It specifies CASGRALRDEQFF.

The rearrangement uses TRBV9 and TRBJ2-7; 11 positions agree with TRBD1. Trimming removed 0 bases from V and 1 base from J; junction bases left unmatched: 9. This CDR3 spans 18 amino acids. The germline CDR1 and CDR2 sequences are SGDLS and YYNGEE. The CDR3 region has the DNA TGTGCCAGCAGCGTAGGGACAGGGGGCTCCCGGCGATCCTACGAGCAGTACTTC. This encodes CASSVGTGGSRRSYEQYF.

V usage is TRBV5-1 and J usage is TRBJ2-2, with TRBD2 identical over 9 bases. J was trimmed by 5 bases and V by 0 bases; bases with no gene match: 5. Germline V gene lookup returns CDR1 SGHRS and CDR2 YFSETQ. This CDR3 spans 16 amino acids. Here the CDR3 DNA reads TGCGCCAGCAGCTTGGTGGCGGGAGGGCGTACCGGGGAGCTGTTTTTT. This codes for CASSLVAGGRTGELFF. The variable domain in full, with the rest retrieved from reference TRBV5-1 and TRBJ2-2, is KAGVTQTPRYLIKTRGQQVTLSCSPISGHRSVSWYQQTPGQGLQFLFEYFSETQRNKGNFPGRFSGRQFSNSRSEMNVSTLELGDSALYLCASSLVAGGRTGELFFGEGSRLTVL.

The genes are TRBV14 and TRBJ1-6; 10 bases map to TRBD1. Germline values: CDR1 SGHDN, CDR2 FVKESK. CDR3 size: 16 residues. V lost 0 bases to trimming and J lost 9 bases; unmatched junction nucleotides: 5. CDR3 coding DNA: TGTGCCAGCAGCCAAGATGTCGGGACAGGGGCTTCACCCCTCCACTTT. Encoded protein: CASSQDVGTGASPLHF.

The J gene is TRBJ1-2, the V gene TRBV6-5, with 9 bases matching TRBD1. CDR3 length equals 14 residues. Per the germline V gene, CDR1 is MNHEY and CDR2 is SVGAGI. V shed 7 bases and J 4 bases; nucleotides not matched to a gene: 7. The CDR3 nucleotides are TGTGCCAGCATCCCCCCGGGACAGGGCTATGGCTACACCTTC. It is translated as CASIPPGQGYGYTF.

CDR3 region: CASSLWTGGLAGELFF. CDR3 nucleotide sequence: TGTGCCAGCAGTTTGTGGACAGGGGGCCTGGCCGGGGAGCTGTTTTTT. V is TRBV27 and J is TRBJ2-2, with 11 positions matching TRBD1. The J segment lost 6 bases and the V segment lost 3 bases, leaving 6 bases of the junction unmatched. CDR1 and CDR2 from the germline V gene are MNHEY and SMNVEV (reference sequence). The CDR3 is 16 residues long.

This chain links TRBV19 with TRBJ1-4; D uncertain. Germline CDR1 reads LNHDA; CDR2 reads SQIVND (reference sequence). This CDR3 comprises 16 residues. V was trimmed by 1 base and J by 6 bases, leaving 15 bases between them. The CDR3 coding sequence is TGTGCCAGTAGTATAGGAATCAGCCGGGAGGATGAAAAACTGTTTTTT. The encoded protein is CASSIGISREDEKLFF.

This clone came up once. The gene calls are TRBV6-5 and TRBJ1-6, with D hard to call. Germline V gene lookup returns CDR1 MNHEY and CDR2 SVGAGI. The CDR3 is 15 amino acids. V dropped 7 bases and J dropped 7 bases, with 17 bases sitting between them. Here the CDR3 DNA reads TGTGCCAGCACACCCCGAGGAAGATTGAATTCACCCCTCCACTTT. Translating gives CASTPRGRLNSPLHF.

The V and J genes are TRBV28 and TRBJ2-5; no firm D call. V lost 5 bases, J lost 13 bases, and 14 bases lay in between. The CDR3 contains 11 residues. Germline CDR1 MDHEN, CDR2 SYDVKM. The CDR3 nucleotides read TGTGCCAGCAGTGGCCTCAACCGTTGGTACTTC. This sequence encodes CASSGLNRWYF.

This chain connects TRBV15 to TRBJ2-7; TRBD2 agrees at 7 bases. CDR1 and CDR2 from the germline V gene are LNHNV and YYDKDF (reference sequence). Losses at the gene ends were 0 bases for V and 3 bases for J; bases not matched to a gene: 5. CDR3 length equals 15 residues. CDR3 nucleotides: TGTGCCACCAGCAGAGAATTGGGGGGGGGCTACGAGCAGTACTTC. It is translated as CATSRELGGGYEQYF.

Regarding this clone: One junction end disagrees with the germline gene, perhaps due to a read error. The V gene is TRBV14, the J gene TRBJ2-1, with D possibly being TRBD2 (5 bases). Germline loops: CDR1 SGHDN, CDR2 FVKESK. This CDR3 is built from 13 residues. The CDR3 reads CASSQGESLWEVF. CDR3 nucleotide sequence: TGTGCCAGCAGCCAAGGGGAGAGCCTCTGGGAAGTCTTC.

The gene calls are TRBV30 and TRBJ2-2, with 12 bases that match TRBD1. V dropped 8 bases and J dropped 3; count of bases not matched to a gene: 4. The CDR3 sequence is 14 residues long. Germline V CDR1 and CDR2: GTSNPN, SVGIG (reference sequence). The CDR3 DNA sequence: TGTGCCGGGGGACAGGGGGCGTACACCGGGGAGCTGTTTTTT. Amino acid sequence: CAGGQGAYTGELFF.

The CDR3 DNA is TGTGCCAGCAGCCAAGTCGGGGGGCTGGGGGGAACTGAAGCTTTCTTT. Its protein product is CASSQVGGLGGTEAFF. This chain links TRBV3-1 (or the pseudogene TRBV3-2) with TRBJ1-1; TRBD1 might be the D (6 bases). Trimming removed 1 base from V and 5 bases from J, with 17 bases in between. Germline CDR1 is LGHDT and CDR2 is YNNKEL (reference sequence). This CDR3 has 16 amino acids.

The rearrangement uses TRBV30 and TRBJ1-5; D not certain. Germline V gives CDR1 GTSNPN, CDR2 SVGIG (reference sequence). The V end was cut by 1 base, the J end by 0 bases, with 10 bases between. The CDR3 is 15 residues long. CDR3 loop: CAWSGADYSNQPQHF. The CDR3 region has the DNA TGTGCCTGGAGTGGGGCAGACTATAGCAATCAGCCCCAGCATTTT. The full variable domain, in which reference TRBV30 and TRBJ1-5 provide the parts outside the CDR3, is SQTIHQWPATLVQPVGSPLSLECTVEGTSNPNLYWYRQAAGRGLQLLFYSVGIGQISSEVPQNLSASRPQDRQFILSSKKLLLSDSGFYLCAWSGADYSNQPQHFGDGTRLSIL.

CDR3 sequence reads: CASSFLSQWNQPQHF. The CDR3 nucleotides are TGTGCCAGCAGCTTCCTTAGCCAGTGGAATCAGCCCCAGCATTTT. The chain couples TRBV11-3 to TRBJ1-5; no clear D gene. V was shortened by 3 bases and J by 4 bases, with 13 bases between the two germline ends. The CDR3 runs to 15 residues. CDR1 is SGHNT, CDR2 YENEEA, per germline.

This clone was recorded a few times. V usage is TRBV6-5 and J usage is TRBJ1-2; 8 bases match TRBD1. The CDR3 has 15 residues. Germline V gene data show CDR1 as MNHEY and CDR2 as SVGAGI. Trimming took 6 bases from V and 0 from J; bases not matched to a gene: 6. The CDR3 nucleotides read TGTGCCAGCAGGCCGGGACAGGCCACTAACTATGGCTACACCTTC. Amino acid sequence: CASRPGQATNYGYTF.

The V and J genes are TRBV28 and TRBJ1-1, with D unresolved. V was clipped by 5 bases and J by 7 bases, with 11 bases between them. This CDR3 is 12 amino acids long. Germline values: CDR1 MDHEN, CDR2 SYDVKM. The DNA of the CDR3 is TGTGCCAGCAGTCCAGCTCGGGTTGAAGCTTTCTTT. Residues: CASSPARVEAFF.

The sample holds one count of this clone. This chain links TRBV19 with TRBJ2-5, with TRBD2 matching 9 bases. Trimming took 4 bases from V and 0 from J; bases not matched to a gene: 3. CDR1 is LNHDA, CDR2 SQIVND, per germline (reference sequence). The CDR3 runs to 15 residues. The CDR3 DNA reads as TGTGCCAGTAGTACGCTAGCGGGGTACCAAGAGACCCAGTACTTC. Residues: CASSTLAGYQETQYF.

This clone was seen a handful of times. The chain combines TRBV29-1 with TRBJ1-2, with D possibly being TRBD1 (6 bases). V dropped 7 bases and J dropped 0 bases, with 12 bases sitting between them. The CDR3 extends over 13 amino acids. Germline CDR1 reads SQVTM; CDR2 reads ANQGSEA. DNA of the CDR3: TGCAGCGCCGACAGGCAGTCTAACTATGGCTACACCTTC. As protein: CSADRQSNYGYTF.

The chain combines TRBV5-4 with TRBJ2-7; 12 bases line up with TRBD2. V was pared by 3 bases and J by 5 bases, with 6 bases of the junction left unmatched. CDR3 length: 15 residues. Looked up from germline, CDR1 is SGHNT and CDR2 is YYREEE (reference sequence). The CDR3 region is CASSSRLAGVNEQYF. Written as DNA, the CDR3 is TGTGCCAGCAGCTCCAGACTAGCGGGAGTCAACGAGCAGTACTTC.

The chain joins TRBV19 to TRBJ1-5; D is possibly TRBD1 (6 bases). With 10 bases removed from V and 4 bases from J, the gap between germline ends came to 11 bases. Germline lookup yields CDR1 LNHDA and CDR2 SQIVND (reference sequence). CDR3 length: 12 residues. As DNA, the CDR3 is TGTGCCACCTTACAGGGAAATCAGCCCCAGCATTTT. Amino acids: CATLQGNQPQHF.

This chain joins TRBV10-2 and TRBJ2-3; D uncertain. The ends were cut back, 2 bases at V and 2 bases at J, with 8 bases in the middle. Germline-derived CDR1 and CDR2 are WSHSY and SAAADI. This CDR3 is built from 14 residues. CDR3 sequence reads: CASSEPGHTDTQYF. CDR3 DNA: TGCGCCAGCAGTGAGCCAGGCCACACAGATACGCAGTATTTT.

V usage is TRBV28 and J usage is TRBJ2-1, with 9 bases that match TRBD2. Germline lookup yields CDR1 MDHEN and CDR2 SYDVKM. V dropped 5 bases and J dropped 4; count of bases not matched to a gene: 9. This CDR3 has 16 amino acids. CDR3 coding DNA: TGTGCCAGCAGTCGCATGACTAGCGGAACGTACAATGAGCAGTTCTTC. Residues: CASSRMTSGTYNEQFF.

The V gene is TRBV14, the J gene TRBJ1-2; D not resolved. The CDR3 is made up of 14 amino acids. Germline CDR1 reads SGHDN; CDR2 reads FVKESK. V lost 1 base, J lost 6 bases, and 12 bases lay in between. In nucleotides, the CDR3 is TGTGCCAGCAGCCAAGTGCGGGGATTAAATGGCTACACCTTC. This translates into CASSQVRGLNGYTF.

V and J are TRBV20-1 and TRBJ2-5; D perhaps matches TRBD2 (6 bases). Germline CDR1 reads DFQATT; CDR2 reads SNEGSKA (reference sequence). The CDR3 is 12 amino acids. The V end was cut by 3 bases, the J end by 5 bases, with 10 bases between. CDR3 amino acids: CSASGLAETQYF. The CDR3 bases are TGCAGTGCTAGTGGTCTAGCGGAGACCCAGTACTTC.

The V call is TRBV12-3 or TRBV12-4, the J call TRBJ2-7; D may be TRBD2 (5 bases). Between the trimmed V and J ends, which lost 1 base and 2 bases, there was a span of 6 bases. This CDR3 contains 13 residues. The CDR3 spells CASSLEGAYEQYF. Written as DNA, the CDR3 is TGTGCCAGCAGTTTAGAGGGAGCCTACGAGCAGTACTTC.